The present entry profiles one T cell receptor (beta chain) with its context. Its cognate antigen is unknown. With 8 bases removed from V and 4 bases from J, the gap between germline ends came to 12 bases. CDR1 is MNHEY and CDR2 is SVGAGI in the germline V gene. The CDR3 sequence is 13 residues long. This entry comes from a study of cytomegalovirus exposure and HLA in healthy donors. Study-wide results and limits: For TCR beta chains, V- and J-gene trimming was later linked to a missense DCLRE1C variant. Among immune exposure information, only CMV serostatus was available.

Primers: 60 Vbeta forward and 13 Jbeta reverse. The method was immunoSEQ multiplex PCR; TCRdb's version includes in-frame clones alone and lacks a portion of them. The sample includes some 100,000 clones, about 75% seen only once; the top ten take 13% to 15%. Sequences were obtained from PBMCs. This clonotype was obtained from a male donor in good health and CMV-seropositive. The chain is built from TRBV6-5 and TRBJ1-5, with D perhaps matching TRBD1 (5 bases). The CDR3 DNA reads as TGTGCCAGCTCCACTCAGGGAAATCAGCCCCAGCATTTT. This sequence encodes CASSTQGNQPQHF.